These T cell receptor beta chains were read from a single sample in a study of human T cells and chemical hapten exposure. TCRdb redid the calling of the RACE reads with MiXCR, one entry per CDR3 protein. The sample comprises hundreds of thousands of distinct CDR3 sequences, about 6% of which are singletons, and about 5.4% rests with the top ten. Material: whole blood, obtained in connection with sensitization to the hapten diphenylcyclopropenone (DPC). The origin of the receptors is a woman between 18 and 29 years old with alopecia areata. Some clones in this sample may be carry-over from other donors' samples. CDR3s leave out the opening cysteine and the closing phenylalanine or tryptophan.

j_call: TRBJ1-6; v_call: TRBV7-2; cdr3_aa: ASSPPTGSNSPLH
j_call: TRBJ1-2; v_call: TRBV6-2/TRBV6-3; cdr3_aa: ASTSLTGTQSPYGYT
j_call: TRBJ2-2; v_call: TRBV10-2; cdr3_aa: ASSDRLAGGLTGELF
j_call: TRBJ1-5; v_call: TRBV4-1; cdr3_aa: ASSQEVGPYSNQPQH
j_call: TRBJ2-6; v_call: TRBV25-1; cdr3_aa: ASTRSQGSANVLT
j_call: TRBJ1-2; v_call: TRBV12-5; cdr3_aa: ASGEDYGYT
j_call: TRBJ2-7; v_call: TRBV7-9; cdr3_aa: ASSSNWTSPGEQY
j_call: TRBJ2-2; v_call: TRBV24-1; cdr3_aa: ATSTGTQDTGELF
j_call: TRBJ2-3; v_call: TRBV18; cdr3_aa: ASSPTPGPGGDTQY
j_call: TRBJ1-2; v_call: TRBV7-3; cdr3_aa: ASSLIKGTGGSNYGYT
j_call: TRBJ1-1; v_call: TRBV7-2; cdr3_aa: ASSTRGHTEAF
j_call: TRBJ2-1; v_call: TRBV20-1; cdr3_aa: SARASLREQF
j_call: TRBJ1-1; v_call: TRBV9; cdr3_aa: ASSARPENTEAF
j_call: TRBJ1-1; v_call: TRBV18; cdr3_aa: ASSGEMGGTEAF
j_call: TRBJ2-3; v_call: TRBV3-1; cdr3_aa: ASSPHPGLAGVTQY
j_call: TRBJ2-3; v_call: TRBV6-2/TRBV6-3; cdr3_aa: ASSDGRETDTQY
j_call: TRBJ1-2; v_call: TRBV7-9; cdr3_aa: ASSLGSGQAIYGYT
j_call: TRBJ2-4; v_call: TRBV7-2; cdr3_aa: ASSAASGGAGNIQY